This T cell receptor (beta chain) was recorded in a study of identical twins. General study findings and limits: Zero-insertion findings could be partly confounded by invariant cells (MAIT and iNKT cells).

MiXCR, applied by TCRdb to the 5' RACE reads, yields one record per CDR3 protein. The sample shows hundreds of thousands of distinct CDR3 sequences, 8.6% of them seen only once. Trimming shortened V by 2 bases and J by 10 bases, and 11 bases separated the two germline ends. This CDR3 is built from 12 residues. The germline gives CDR1 GTSNPN, CDR2 SVGIG (reference sequence). Comments on this clonotype: Its specificity is not known.

These records were also assigned to another study, of yellow fever vaccine responses in identical twins.

The chain carries TRBV30 and TRBJ1-4; the D is unclear. The TCR sequence derives from a woman between 18 and 30 years old in good health. The sample consisted of PBMCs. The CDR3 DNA reads TGTGCCTGGAGTAAAGATCCTGGAAAACTGTTTTTT. Its protein is CAWSKDPGKLFF. Filled out from reference TRBV30 and TRBJ1-4, the complete variable domain reads SQTIHQWPATLVQPVGSPLSLECTVEGTSNPNLYWYRQAAGRGLQLLFYSVGIGQISSEVPQNLSASRPQDRQFILSSKKLLLSDSGFYLCAWSKDPGKLFFGSGTQLSVL.